Following are 30 T cell receptor beta chains from one sample sequenced in a study of cytomegalovirus exposure and HLA in healthy donors. PCR involved 60 Vbeta and 13 Jbeta primers. Profiled with immunoSEQ multiplex PCR; TCRdb holds only in-frame clones, not every one. Found here are 100,000 to 150,000 clones, approximately 87% of them singletons; the top ten hold 20%. Source material: PBMCs. These TCRs come from a man in his late teens or twenties in good health and CMV-seropositive.

The V gene is TRBV6-6, the J gene TRBJ2-7, with 8 bases that match TRBD2. The CDR3 has 12 residues. Per the germline V gene, CDR1 is MNHNY and CDR2 is SVGAGI (reference sequence). The V gene end was trimmed by 6 bases and the J gene end by 5 bases; junction bases not matched to a gene: 3. CDR3 coding DNA: TGTGCCAGCAGCCGACTAGCGAACGAGCAGTACTTC. Its translation: CASSRLANEQYF.

J is TRBJ1-3 and V is TRBV2, with no clear D. Between the trimmed V and J ends, which lost 2 bases and 0 bases, there was a span of 8 bases. The CDR3 extends over 15 amino acids. Per the germline V gene, CDR1 is SNHLY and CDR2 is FYNNEI. This CDR3 reads CASSEITYSGNTIYF. Written as DNA, the CDR3 is TGTGCCAGCAGTGAAATTACCTACTCTGGAAACACCATATATTTT. Full variable domain (missing parts from reference TRBV2 and TRBJ1-3): EPEVTQTPSHQVTQMGQEVILRCVPISNHLYFYWYRQILGQKVEFLVSFYNNEISEKSEIFDDQFSVERPDGSNFTLKIRSTKLEDSAMYFCASSEITYSGNTIYFGEGSWLTVV.

The V gene is TRBV6-5, the J gene TRBJ2-1; TRBD1 agrees at 7 bases. There are 15 residues in the CDR3. V was pared by 6 bases and J by 7 bases, with 12 bases of the junction left unmatched. Germline V gene lookup returns CDR1 MNHEY and CDR2 SVGAGI. The CDR3, as DNA: TGTGCCAGCAGCCACGAGTCAGGGGGAAGGAATGAGCAGTTCTTC. Translated, it gives CASSHESGGRNEQFF.

The chain recombines TRBV7-6 with TRBJ2-1, with 12 bases identical to TRBD2. There are 15 residues in the CDR3. Germline loops: CDR1 SGHVS, CDR2 FNYEAQ. The J segment lost 7 bases and the V segment lost 2 bases, leaving 3 bases of the junction unmatched. This CDR3 is CASSLLAGGLNEQFF. CDR3 nucleotide sequence: TGTGCCAGCAGCTTACTAGCGGGGGGGTTAAATGAGCAGTTCTTC.

The chain uses TRBV7-3 and TRBJ2-1; tentatively, D is TRBD2 (6 bases). The V end lost 5 bases, the J end lost 6 bases, and 11 bases lay between the germline ends. This CDR3 is built from 13 residues. Germline loops: CDR1 SGHTA, CDR2 FQGTGA. The CDR3 sequence is CASSPGLFNEQFF. DNA of the CDR3: TGTGCCAGCAGCCCGGGACTCTTCAATGAGCAGTTCTTC.

This chain links TRBV7-8 with TRBJ2-5; 7 positions match TRBD1. V was pared by 4 bases and J by 5 bases, with 7 bases of the junction left unmatched. The germline gives CDR1 SGHVS, CDR2 FQNEAQ. The CDR3 consists of 14 residues. CDR3 sequence reads: CASSSGTALETQYF. The DNA for the CDR3 is TGTGCCAGCAGCTCGGGGACAGCCCTCGAGACCCAGTACTTC.

The chain carries TRBV5-1 and TRBJ1-1, with a tentative D call TRBD1 (6 bases). Germline lookup yields CDR1 SGHRS and CDR2 YFSETQ. The V end lost 4 bases, the J end lost 0 bases, and 19 bases lay between the germline ends. There are 17 residues in the CDR3. CDR3 sequence reads: CASSILPGVIMNTEAFF. The CDR3, as DNA: TGCGCCAGCAGCATCTTACCAGGGGTTATCATGAACACTGAAGCTTTCTTT.

The rearrangement joins TRBV16 to TRBJ1-2, with D hard to call. Trimming took off 4 bases at V and 4 bases at J, with 10 bases between the two ends. In germline, CDR1 is KGHSY, CDR2 FQNENV. The CDR3 has 13 amino acids. The CDR3 nucleotides are TGTGCCAGCAGCCTGCGGCAGTCCTATGGCTACACCTTC. Its protein is CASSLRQSYGYTF.

A word on this clone: Additional DNA sequences in this sample encode the identical CDR3. The chain combines TRBV27 with TRBJ1-2; D remains ambiguous. V was clipped by 2 bases and J by 2 bases, with 6 bases between them. The CDR3 spans 13 residues. The germline gives CDR1 MNHEY, CDR2 SMNVEV (reference sequence). The CDR3 DNA reads TGTGCCAGCAGTTTAGGACTGAACTATGGCTACACCTTC. This codes for CASSLGLNYGYTF.

The chain couples TRBV27 to TRBJ1-1; the D is unclear. In germline, CDR1 is MNHEY, CDR2 SMNVEV (reference sequence). With 5 bases removed from V and 1 base from J, the gap between germline ends came to 20 bases. This CDR3 has 17 residues. The CDR3 nucleotides read TGTGCCAGCAGTCCCCCAAAGTGGAGGGAACCGAACACTGAAGCTTTCTTT. Its protein is CASSPPKWREPNTEAFF.

The V gene is TRBV6-1, the J gene TRBJ2-7; D is unclear. V was shortened by 6 bases and J by 0 bases, with 9 bases between the two germline ends. This CDR3 is built from 13 residues. In germline, CDR1 is MNHNS, CDR2 SASEGT. Written as DNA, the CDR3 is TGTGCCAGCAGGCGGATAAGCTCCTACGAGCAGTACTTC. Its protein is CASRRISSYEQYF.

The chain is built from TRBV6-6 and TRBJ2-2; 9 nucleotides match TRBD1. With V trimmed by 6 bases and J by 3 bases, 8 bases remained unmatched. The germline gives CDR1 MNHNY, CDR2 SVGAGI (reference sequence). This CDR3 is 16 amino acids long. CDR3 coding DNA: TGTGCCAGCAGCCGACGGACAGGGGCGGACACCGGGGAGCTGTTTTTT. It is translated as CASSRRTGADTGELFF.

V gene TRBV6-5 combines with J gene TRBJ2-1, with 8 bases matching TRBD1. The CDR3 is 15 residues long. Looked up from germline, CDR1 is MNHEY and CDR2 is SVGAGI. V shed 2 bases, J shed 3 bases, and the junction held 3 bases outside the gene matches. The chain's CDR3 is CASSYRTGRYNEQFF. The CDR3, as DNA: TGTGCCAGCAGTTACAGGACAGGGCGCTACAATGAGCAGTTCTTC.

This chain joins TRBV29-1 and TRBJ2-7; 7 positions match TRBD2. Per germline, CDR1 SQVTM and CDR2 ANQGSEA. V dropped 6 bases and J dropped 8; count of bases not matched to a gene: 13. This CDR3 is built from 13 residues. This chain's CDR3 is CSVGGRLSDKQYF. CDR3 DNA: TGCAGCGTGGGAGGGCGATTGTCGGACAAGCAGTACTTC.

This chain uses TRBV7-7 with TRBJ1-3; D remains unclear. CDR3 size: 18 residues. The germline CDR1 and CDR2 sequences are SSHAT and FNYEAQ (reference sequence). The V gene lost 1 base and the J gene lost 0 bases, with 16 bases spanning the gap. The CDR3 DNA follows: TGTGCCAGCAGCTTAGGACCTAGAGGTGGGAGCTCTGGAAACACCATATATTTT. As protein: CASSLGPRGGSSGNTIYF.

This chain uses TRBV14 with TRBJ1-3, with D tentatively TRBD1 (5 bases). The CDR3 runs 13 residues. Trimming left V 7 bases short and J 4 bases short, with 11 bases between. Germline CDR1 and CDR2: SGHDN and FVKESK. CDR3 sequence (DNA): TGTGCCAGCACTCCCTCAGGGGGAAACACCATATATTTT. The encoded protein is CASTPSGGNTIYF.

This chain uses TRBV28 with TRBJ2-3; 9 bases align to TRBD2. This CDR3 has 18 amino acids. Germline CDR1 is MDHEN and CDR2 is SYDVKM. The ends lost 2 bases at V and 1 base at J; junction bases unmatched: 10. CDR3 loop: CASSLAPTSSGGTDTQYF. CDR3 nucleotide sequence: TGTGCCAGCAGTTTAGCACCGACTTCTAGCGGGGGCACAGATACGCAGTATTTT.

V is TRBV27 and J is TRBJ1-4, with 7 bases matching TRBD1. The CDR3 has 14 amino acids. CDR1 and CDR2 (germline): MNHEY, SMNVEV (reference sequence). V was pared by 8 bases and J by 5 bases, with 8 bases of the junction left unmatched. The CDR3 loop is CASAGTAVNEKLFF. The CDR3 bases are TGTGCCAGCGCCGGGACAGCTGTAAATGAAAAACTGTTTTTT.

The J gene is TRBJ2-3, the V gene TRBV19; TRBD2 is a possible D gene (5 bases). CDR3 length: 15 amino acids. From germline, CDR1 is LNHDA and CDR2 SQIVND (reference sequence). V lost 1 base and J 4 bases, leaving 12 bases between the germline ends. CDR3 DNA: TGTGCCAGTAGTATAGCGGGGAAGGGTGCAGATACGCAGTATTTT. Its translation: CASSIAGKGADTQYF.

This chain connects TRBV2 to TRBJ1-5; a weak D match, TRBD1 (5 bases). The CDR3 loop spans 14 amino acids. CDR1 is SNHLY, CDR2 FYNNEI, per germline. V lost 4 bases, J lost 3 bases, and 10 bases lay in between. This chain's CDR3 is CASSGAGHNQPQHF. CDR3 sequence (DNA): TGTGCCAGCAGTGGGGCAGGACACAATCAGCCCCAGCATTTT.

This chain joins TRBV7-9 and TRBJ2-2; 10 bases are shared with TRBD1. The germline CDR1 and CDR2 sequences are SEHNR and FQNEAQ (reference sequence). This CDR3 comprises 16 residues. V was pared by 4 bases and J by 6 bases, with 8 bases of the junction left unmatched. The CDR3 reads CASSSLTGGSAGELFF. The CDR3 DNA is TGTGCCAGCAGCTCCCTGACAGGGGGCAGCGCCGGGGAGCTGTTTTTT.

V usage is TRBV11-2 and J usage is TRBJ2-7; a possible D gene is TRBD2 (7 bases). V gave up 5 bases and J gave up 3 bases, with 11 bases separating them. Germline lookup yields CDR1 SGHAT and CDR2 FQNNGV. The CDR3 length is 13 residues. CDR3 DNA: TGTGCCAGCAGCGCGGGGGCCCACTACGAGCAGTACTTC. This gives the protein CASSAGAHYEQYF. Full variable domain (missing parts from reference TRBV11-2 and TRBJ2-7): EAGVAQSPRYKIIEKRQSVAFWCNPISGHATLYWYQQILGQGPKLLIQFQNNGVVDDSQLPKDRFSAERLKGVDSTLKIQPAKLEDSAVYLCASSAGAHYEQYFGPGTRLTVT.

The count of this clone is one. The CDR3 DNA reads as TGTGCCAGCAGCTTTGGGGGGACCTGGGGGAAGCAGTACTTC. This translates into CASSFGGTWGKQYF. The gene calls are TRBV5-6 and TRBJ2-7; tentative D call: TRBD2 (6 bases). Germline V CDR1 and CDR2: SGHDT, YYEEEE. The CDR3 covers 14 residues. V lost 2 bases to trimming and J lost 8 bases, with 17 bases between them.

The chain couples TRBV18 to TRBJ1-5, with a weak D call TRBD1 (6 bases). Germline V gives CDR1 KGHSH, CDR2 LQKENI. The CDR3 runs to 17 residues. The V end lost 3 bases, the J end lost 0 bases, and 15 bases lay between the germline ends. Written as DNA, the CDR3 is TGTGCCAGCTCACCTGACGACAGGATGTATAGCAATCAGCCCCAGCATTTT. It codes for CASSPDDRMYSNQPQHF.

This clone was picked up one time. A junction boundary mismatches the germline segment, possibly from a read error. V and J are TRBV7-9 and TRBJ2-7; D ambiguous. CDR1 SEHNR and CDR2 FQNEAQ come from the germline V gene (reference sequence). The CDR3 sequence is 12 residues long. This CDR3 reads CSSSYLGLEQYF. As DNA, the CDR3 is TGTTCCAGCAGCTACCTGGGCCTGGAGCAGTACTTC.

This rearrangement joins TRBV20-1 to TRBJ1-1; TRBD1 might be the D (6 bases). Germline assignment: CDR1 DFQATT and CDR2 SNEGSKA (reference sequence). Deletions cut 6 bases from V and 4 bases from J, with 9 bases between. This CDR3 comprises 11 residues. The CDR3 spells CSAGGPTEAFF. The CDR3, as DNA: TGCAGTGCGGGGGGGCCCACTGAAGCTTTCTTT.

The chain recombines TRBV19 with TRBJ1-6; 11 bases map to TRBD1. The V segment lost 8 bases and the J segment 5 bases; nucleotides outside the gene matches: 5. This CDR3 is 15 amino acids long. Germline CDR1 and CDR2: LNHDA and SQIVND (reference sequence). The CDR3 DNA is TGTGCCAGTTCTCGGACAGGGGGCGATAATTCACCCCTCCACTTT. Translation: CASSRTGGDNSPLHF.

The chain links TRBV13 to TRBJ2-5; TRBD2 agrees at 7 bases. Matching the DNA end better, TRBJ2-7 makes the J call doubtful. Germline V gene data show CDR1 as PRHDT and CDR2 as FYEKMQ (reference sequence). This CDR3 has 12 residues. CDR3 bases: TGTGCCAGCAGCTTGGGGGGGGACGAGCAGTACTTC. This gives the protein CASSLGGDEQYF.

This clone appeared a few times. The chain is built from TRBV19 and TRBJ1-4; D possibly corresponds to TRBD1 (6 bases). CDR3 size: 15 residues. Germline CDR1 LNHDA, CDR2 SQIVND (reference sequence). With 2 bases removed from V and 7 bases from J, the gap between germline ends came to 14 bases. CDR3 sequence: CASSISGVGSEKLFF. The CDR3 coding sequence is TGTGCCAGTAGTATATCAGGGGTTGGAAGTGAAAAACTGTTTTTT.

The chain joins TRBV27 to TRBJ2-3, with no clear D. There are 16 residues in the CDR3. Germline assignment: CDR1 MNHEY and CDR2 SMNVEV (reference sequence). With 5 bases removed from V and 2 bases from J, the gap between germline ends came to 17 bases. CDR3 residues: CASSPIRTKLTDTQYF. The CDR3 DNA reads as TGTGCCAGCAGTCCCATACGAACTAAGCTCACAGATACGCAGTATTTT.